This T cell receptor beta chain was retrieved from a study of shared clonotypes between healthy human individuals. This table comes from immunoSEQ multiplex PCR, and its TCRdb copy is limited to in-frame clones, with some not included. The sample records about 190,000 clones, approximately 61% being singletons. The ends were cut back, 8 bases at V and 8 bases at J, with 22 bases in the middle. Germline V gives CDR1 SGHTA, CDR2 FQGNSA. The CDR3 is 15 residues long. This clone was counted at least ten times. The V and J genes are TRBV7-2 and TRBJ2-1, with a tentative D call TRBD1 (7 bases). The sample consisted of memory CD4+ T cells sorted from blood. Subset described: CD45RA-negative fraction. This sequence originates from a young man in good health. The CDR3 spells CASGGSSTGVDEQFF. In nucleotides, the CDR3 is TGTGCCAGCGGGGGGAGTTCCACAGGGGTGGATGAGCAGTTCTTC.